This is a list of T cell receptor beta chains from one sample in a study of T cell responses to AZD1222 COVID-19 vaccine. TCRdb's table, derived via immunoSEQ multiplex PCR, lists solely in-frame clones and lacks some. The table shows 150,000 to 160,000 clones, with 88% occurring only once. The material sequenced was peripheral blood, taken on day 0 of AZD1222 vaccination. The receptors originated from an adult in good health. The CDR3 runs from the conserved cysteine through the conserved F or W. The D gene is left open where the match is weak. Rows give clone size only sometimes, using once, few, many, or a class for an expanded clone.

>TRBJ2-2|TRBV7-2|TRBD2|few
TGTGCCAGCAGCTTACTAGCGGCGTCCACCGGGGAGCTGTTTTTT
CASSLLAASTGELFF
>TRBJ1-4|TRBV6-5|-|-
TGTGCCAGCAGTTCGTCAGGGTACGGGAATGAAAAACTGTTTTTT
CASSSSGYGNEKLFF
>TRBJ1-5|TRBV5-1|-|-
TGCGCCAGCAGCTTGGGGGGAGATCAGCCCCAGCATTTT
CASSLGGDQPQHF
>TRBJ2-7|TRBV6-6|TRBD1|-
TGTGCCAGCAGTTACGGCACGGGACAGGGTCTGTACGAGCAGTACTTC
CASSYGTGQGLYEQYF
>TRBJ2-7|TRBV19|TRBD1|once
TGTGCCAGTAGTCCCGGGACAGGGACAATCGGCGAGCAGTACTTC
CASSPGTGTIGEQYF
>TRBJ2-3|TRBV5-1|TRBD1|-
TGCGCCAGCAGCTCGCAGGGGGTCTCGGGCACAGATACGCAGTATTTT
CASSSQGVSGTDTQYF
>TRBJ2-1|TRBV5-5|TRBD2|-
TGTGCCAGCAGCCGGGACTATGGGACCTACAATGAGCAGTTCTTC
CASSRDYGTYNEQFF
>TRBJ1-1|TRBV29-1|-|-
TGCAGCGGTACGGAGGGGAACACTGAAGCTTTCTTT
CSGTEGNTEAFF
>TRBJ2-5|TRBV7-2|-|few
TGTGCCAGCAGCTTAAATGGTGGACAAGAGACCCAGTACTTC
CASSLNGGQETQYF
>TRBJ1-6|TRBV7-3|TRBD1|-
TGTGCCAGCAGCTTAACGGGGACAGATAATTCACCCCTCCACTTT
CASSLTGTDNSPLHF
>TRBJ1-3|TRBV9|-|-
TGTGCCAGCAGCACAACCGGGGCTACCGGGGGCACCATATATTTT
CASSTTGATGGTIYF
>TRBJ2-3|TRBV2|-|-
TGTGCCAGCAGTGAAGCCCTTTTTCTTCTGTATTTT
CASSEALFLLYF
>TRBJ2-7|TRBV5-1|-|-
TGCGCCAGCAGCTTCGGTCCGACCTACGAGCAGTACTTC
CASSFGPTYEQYF
>TRBJ1-5|TRBV2|-|-
TGTGCCAGCAGTGAAGCGGTAGGGGGTCAGCCCCAGCATTTT
CASSEAVGGQPQHF
>TRBJ2-1|TRBV19|-|-
TGTGCCAGTAGCTCGGAGGGAAGCTCCTACAATGAGCAGTTCTTC
CASSSEGSSYNEQFF
>TRBJ1-1|TRBV28|-|-
TGTGCCAGCAACCGGGACACAGTGAACACTGAAGCTTTCTTT
CASNRDTVNTEAFF
>TRBJ1-1|TRBV12-3/TRBV12-4|-|-
TGTGCCAGCAGTGAAACAGGCGCTGAAGCTTTCTTT
CASSETGAEAFF
>TRBJ1-1|TRBV5-1|-|-
TGCGCCAGCAGCTTGGGGGAAGGCAGGGGTTCGGCTTTCTTT
CASSLGEGRGSAFF
>TRBJ1-1|TRBV27|TRBD1|once
TGTGCCAGCAGTTTATTGGGACAGGGGGGGACTGAAGCTTTCTTT
CASSLLGQGGTEAFF
>TRBJ1-5|TRBV7-8|-|-
TGTGCCAGCAGCCCCAAGGATCAGCCCCAGCATTTT
CASSPKDQPQHF
>TRBJ1-4|TRBV12-5|-|-
TGTGCTAGTGGTTTGGTAACGGAGGTGGTTAATGAAAAACTGTTTTTT
CASGLVTEVVNEKLFF
>TRBJ2-2|TRBV7-2|-|-
TGTGCCAGCAGCTTAGGCGGGTTCGGGGAGCTGTTTTTT
CASSLGGFGELFF
>TRBJ1-2|TRBV28|TRBD1|-
TGTGCCAGCCTTAAGGGGACAGGGCTTACTGCCTTC
CASLKGTGLTAF
>TRBJ2-7|TRBV3-1/TRBV3-2|-|-
TGTGCCAGCAGCCGGGGGGGCTCGGGGCAGTACTTC
CASSRGGSGQYF
>TRBJ1-6|TRBV5-6|TRBD1|-
TGTGCCAGCAGCTACAGGGGGCTCGGTAATTCACCCCTCCACTTT
CASSYRGLGNSPLHF
>TRBJ1-5|TRBV28|-|-
TGTGCCAGCATCGGGCCTACAAAGAATCAGCCCCAGCATTTT
CASIGPTKNQPQHF
>TRBJ2-1|TRBV24-1|-|-
TGTGCCACCGGCCGGCCTGGCGGTTCCTACAATGAGCAGTTCTTC
CATGRPGGSYNEQFF
>TRBJ2-2|TRBV6-5|-|-
TGTGCCAGCAGGCCCCGGGACTGGAACACCGGGGAGCTGTTTTTT
CASRPRDWNTGELFF
>TRBJ2-5|TRBV7-3|-|-
TGTGCCAGCAGCTTCCTTGCCGGAGGGGAGACCCAGTACTTC
CASSFLAGGETQYF
>TRBJ1-5|TRBV7-8|-|-
TGTGCCAGCAGCTTAAGTCAGGGTAACCAGCCCCAGCATTTT
CASSLSQGNQPQHF
>TRBJ1-2|TRBV6-5|TRBD1|-
TGTGCCAGCAATTCCCCGGGACAGGGCAACTATGGCTACACCTTC
CASNSPGQGNYGYTF
>TRBJ1-1|TRBV7-2|-|-
TGTGCCAGCAGCTTAAAGGCAGGGAAGGCCACTGAAGCTTTCTTT
CASSLKAGKATEAFF
>TRBJ2-3|TRBV25-1|-|once
TGTGCCAGCAGTGAGGGCGGGATCTGGGCAGATACGCAGTATTTT
CASSEGGIWADTQYF
>TRBJ2-7|TRBV5-1|-|-
TGCGCCAGCAGTCTAGGGCCCTCCGGGACACATATCTACGAGCAGTACTTC
CASSLGPSGTHIYEQYF
>TRBJ1-3|TRBV6-5|TRBD1|-
TGTGCCAGCAGTTTGGACAGGGGAAACACCATATATTTT
CASSLDRGNTIYF
>TRBJ2-7|TRBV27|TRBD1|-
TGTGCCAGCAGTTTCCTTGCCGGGACAGCCTACGAGCAGTACTTC
CASSFLAGTAYEQYF
>TRBJ2-5|TRBV6-2/TRBV6-3|-|-
TGTGCCAGCAGCGGACAGCAAGAGACCCAGTACTTC
CASSGQQETQYF
>TRBJ2-7|TRBV6-2/TRBV6-3|-|-
TGTGCCAGCAGCCCGGGAAATCGACAAGAGCAGTACTTC
CASSPGNRQEQYF
>TRBJ1-4|TRBV3-1/TRBV3-2|-|-
TGTGCCAGCAGCCAAGTCCCAGCAGGGGCCAGAAATGAAAAACTGTTTTTT
CASSQVPAGARNEKLFF
>TRBJ2-3|TRBV29-1|TRBD2|once
TGCAGCGTTGAAGAGGGGGTTGGAGCGGGGAGCACAGATACGCAGTATTTT
CSVEEGVGAGSTDTQYF
>TRBJ1-1|TRBV5-4|TRBD1|-
TGTGCCAGCAGCAGGGGGCGCGGGGACACTGAAGCTTTCTTT
CASSRGRGDTEAFF
>TRBJ2-5|TRBV15|TRBD2|-
TGTGCCACCAGCAATGGGGCGCGCGGGGGTCAAGAGACCCAGTACTTC
CATSNGARGGQETQYF
>TRBJ2-7|TRBV5-5|TRBD1|-
TGTGCCAGCAGCTTGGGACAGGGGGCCTTTTACGAGCAGTACTTC
CASSLGQGAFYEQYF
>TRBJ1-6|TRBV11-2|-|-
TGTGCCAGCAGTGAAATACAGGATTCACCCCTCCACTTT
CASSEIQDSPLHF
>TRBJ1-1|TRBV7-2|TRBD1|-
TGTGCCAGCTACTTCGGGACAGGGGGAAACACTGAAGCTTTCTTT
CASYFGTGGNTEAFF
>TRBJ1-2|TRBV4-3|-|-
TGCGCCAGCAGCCATGACAGCTATGGCTACACCTTC
CASSHDSYGYTF
>TRBJ2-5|TRBV6-1|TRBD1|-
TGTGCCAGCAGTGAATATGGACAGGGGCTCCAAGAGACCCAGTACTTC
CASSEYGQGLQETQYF
>TRBJ1-2|TRBV18|-|once
TGTGCCAGCTCACCACCGAACAGGTCTGGTGGCTACACCTTC
CASSPPNRSGGYTF
>TRBJ1-4|TRBV4-3|-|once
TGCGCCAGCAGCCGGGCCCTGAAGGCTAATGAAAAACTGTTTTTT
CASSRALKANEKLFF
>TRBJ2-3|TRBV2|-|once
TGTGCCAGCAGTGAGGGGGCGGATACGCAGTATTTT
CASSEGADTQYF
>TRBJ2-2|TRBV5-6|TRBD2|once
TGTGCCAGCAGCTTCGCGGGACTAGCGGGGAACACCGGGGAGCTGTTTTTT
CASSFAGLAGNTGELFF
>TRBJ1-2|TRBV29-1|TRBD1|-
TGCAGCGTGGGACAGGGGCTAAACTATGGCTACACCTTC
CSVGQGLNYGYTF
>TRBJ1-1|TRBV19|-|-
TGTGCCAGTAGTTCGCCAGGGTTGGGCGCTGAAGCTTTCTTT
CASSSPGLGAEAFF
>TRBJ2-5|TRBV5-6|TRBD2|-
TGTGCCAGCAGCTGGCTTACTCTAGCGGAGAAAGAGACCCAGTACTTC
CASSWLTLAEKETQYF
>TRBJ2-7|TRBV11-2|TRBD1|-
TGTGCCAGCAGCTTAGAAAGGGGGACAGGAGCATACGAGCAGTACTTC
CASSLERGTGAYEQYF